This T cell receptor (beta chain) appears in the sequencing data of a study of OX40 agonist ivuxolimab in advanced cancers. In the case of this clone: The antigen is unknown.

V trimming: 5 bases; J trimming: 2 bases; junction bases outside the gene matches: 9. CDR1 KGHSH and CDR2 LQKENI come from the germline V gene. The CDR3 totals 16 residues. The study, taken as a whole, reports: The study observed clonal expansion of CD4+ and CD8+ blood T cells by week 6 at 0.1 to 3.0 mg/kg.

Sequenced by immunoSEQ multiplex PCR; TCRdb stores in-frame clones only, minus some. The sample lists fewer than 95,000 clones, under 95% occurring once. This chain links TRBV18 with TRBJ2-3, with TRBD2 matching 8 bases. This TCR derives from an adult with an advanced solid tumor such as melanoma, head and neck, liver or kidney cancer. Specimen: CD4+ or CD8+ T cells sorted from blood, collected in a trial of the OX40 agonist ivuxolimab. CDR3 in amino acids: CASSDLKRGTTDTQYF. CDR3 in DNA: TGTGCCAGCTCAGATCTAAAGCGGGGGACCACAGATACGCAGTATTTT.